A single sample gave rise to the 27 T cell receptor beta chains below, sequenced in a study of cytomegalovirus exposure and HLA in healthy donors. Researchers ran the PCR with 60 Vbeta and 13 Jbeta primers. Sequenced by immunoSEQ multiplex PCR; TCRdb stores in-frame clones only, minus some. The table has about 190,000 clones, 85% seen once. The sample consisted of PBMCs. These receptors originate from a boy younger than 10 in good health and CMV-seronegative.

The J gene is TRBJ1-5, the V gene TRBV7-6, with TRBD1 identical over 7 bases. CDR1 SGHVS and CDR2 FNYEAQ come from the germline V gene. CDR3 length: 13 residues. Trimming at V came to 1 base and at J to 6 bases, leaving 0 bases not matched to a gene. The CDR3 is CASSLGQGQPQHF. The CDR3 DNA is TGTGCCAGCAGCTTAGGACAGGGTCAGCCCCAGCATTTT.

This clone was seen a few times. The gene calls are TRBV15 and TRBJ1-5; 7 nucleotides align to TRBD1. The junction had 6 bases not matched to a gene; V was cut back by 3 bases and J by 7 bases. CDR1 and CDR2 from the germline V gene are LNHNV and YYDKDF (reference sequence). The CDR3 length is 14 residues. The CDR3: CATSRTGPHQPQHF. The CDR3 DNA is TGTGCCACCAGCAGGACAGGGCCCCACCAGCCCCAGCATTTT.

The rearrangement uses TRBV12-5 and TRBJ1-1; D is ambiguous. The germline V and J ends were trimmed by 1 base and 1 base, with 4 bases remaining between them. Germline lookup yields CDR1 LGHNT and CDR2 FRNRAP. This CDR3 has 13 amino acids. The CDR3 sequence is CASGLEPNTEAFF. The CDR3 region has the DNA TGTGCTAGTGGTTTGGAGCCGAACACTGAAGCTTTCTTT.

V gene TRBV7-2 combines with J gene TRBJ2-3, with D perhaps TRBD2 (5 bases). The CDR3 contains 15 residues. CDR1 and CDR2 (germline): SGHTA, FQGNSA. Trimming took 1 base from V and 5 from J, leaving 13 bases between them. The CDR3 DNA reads TGTGCCAGCAGCTTAGATGGAGGCCACAAAGATACGCAGTATTTT. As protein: CASSLDGGHKDTQYF.

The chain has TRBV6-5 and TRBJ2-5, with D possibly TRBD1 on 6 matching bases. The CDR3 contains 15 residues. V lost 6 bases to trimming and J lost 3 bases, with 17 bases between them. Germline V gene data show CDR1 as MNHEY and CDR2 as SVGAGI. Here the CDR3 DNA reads TGTGCCAGCAGGCTTGAGCTGGGGGCTGAAGAGACCCAGTACTTC. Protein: CASRLELGAEETQYF.

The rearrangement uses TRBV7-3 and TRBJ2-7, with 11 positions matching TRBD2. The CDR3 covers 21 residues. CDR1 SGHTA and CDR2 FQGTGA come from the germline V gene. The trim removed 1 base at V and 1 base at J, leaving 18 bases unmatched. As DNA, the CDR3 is TGTGCCAGCAGCTTAAGCCCTGGTCTAGCGGGAGGCCCAGGGGCTTCCTACGAGCAGTACTTC. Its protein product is CASSLSPGLAGGPGASYEQYF. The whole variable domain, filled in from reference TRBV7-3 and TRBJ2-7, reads GAGVSQTPSNKVTEKGKYVELRCDPISGHTALYWYRQSLGQGPEFLIYFQGTGAADDSGLPNDRFFAVRPEGSVSTLKIQRTERGDSAVYLCASSLSPGLAGGPGASYEQYFGPGTRLTVT.

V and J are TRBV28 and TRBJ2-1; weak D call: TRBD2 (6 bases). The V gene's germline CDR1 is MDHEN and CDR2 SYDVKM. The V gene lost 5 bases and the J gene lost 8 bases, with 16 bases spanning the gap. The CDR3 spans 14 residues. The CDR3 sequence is CASSEGSGTYEQFF. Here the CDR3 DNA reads TGTGCCAGCAGTGAGGGGTCGGGGACTTATGAGCAGTTCTTC.

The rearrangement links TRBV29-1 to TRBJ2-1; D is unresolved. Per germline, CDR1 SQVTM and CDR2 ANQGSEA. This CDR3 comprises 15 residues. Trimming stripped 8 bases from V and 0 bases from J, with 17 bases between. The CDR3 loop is CSSYLGTSSYNEQFF. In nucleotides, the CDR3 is TGCAGCTCGTACCTGGGCACGAGCTCCTACAATGAGCAGTTCTTC.

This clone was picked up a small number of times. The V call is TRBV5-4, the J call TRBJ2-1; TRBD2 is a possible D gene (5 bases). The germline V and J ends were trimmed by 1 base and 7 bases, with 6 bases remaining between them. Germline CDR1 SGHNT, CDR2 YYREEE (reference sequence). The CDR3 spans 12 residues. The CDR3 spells CASSLPGNEQFF. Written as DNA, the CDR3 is TGTGCCAGCAGCTTGCCGGGGAATGAGCAGTTCTTC. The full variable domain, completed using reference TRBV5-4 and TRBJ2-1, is ETGVTQSPTHLIKTRGQQVTLRCSSQSGHNTVSWYQQALGQGPQFIFQYYREEENGRGNFPPRFSGLQFPNYSSELNVNALELDDSALYLCASSLPGNEQFFGPGTRLTVL.

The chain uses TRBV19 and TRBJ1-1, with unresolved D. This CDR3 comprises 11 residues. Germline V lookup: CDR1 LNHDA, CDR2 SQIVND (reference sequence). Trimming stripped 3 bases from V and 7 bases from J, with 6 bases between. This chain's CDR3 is CASSILREAFF. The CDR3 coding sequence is TGTGCCAGTAGTATTCTCCGTGAAGCTTTCTTT.

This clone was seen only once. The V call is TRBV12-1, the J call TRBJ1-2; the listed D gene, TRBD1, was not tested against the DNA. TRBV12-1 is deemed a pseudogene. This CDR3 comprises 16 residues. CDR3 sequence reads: CASSFVSRGPDNGYTF. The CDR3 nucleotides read TGTGCCAGCAGCTTTGTTAGTAGGGGCCCGGATAATGGCTACACCTTC.

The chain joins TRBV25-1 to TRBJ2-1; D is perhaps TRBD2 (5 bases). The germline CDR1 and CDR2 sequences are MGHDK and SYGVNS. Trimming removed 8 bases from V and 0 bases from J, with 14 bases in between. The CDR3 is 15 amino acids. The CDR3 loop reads CASEGADRSYNEQFF. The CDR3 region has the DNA TGTGCCAGCGAGGGAGCGGACCGCTCCTACAATGAGCAGTTCTTC.

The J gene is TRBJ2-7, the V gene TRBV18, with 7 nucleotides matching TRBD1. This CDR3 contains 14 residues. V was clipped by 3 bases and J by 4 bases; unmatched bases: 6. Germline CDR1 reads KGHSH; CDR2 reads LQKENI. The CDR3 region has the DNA TGTGCCAGCTCACCCCGGGACAGCGTTTACGAGCAGTACGTC. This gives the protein CASSPRDSVYEQYV.

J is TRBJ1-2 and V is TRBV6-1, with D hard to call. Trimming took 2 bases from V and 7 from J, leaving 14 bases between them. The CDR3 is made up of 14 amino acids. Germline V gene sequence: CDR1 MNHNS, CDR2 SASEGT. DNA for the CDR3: TGTGCCAGCAGTGAATCGGCGGTTCCGAGTGGCTACACCTTC. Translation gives CASSESAVPSGYTF.

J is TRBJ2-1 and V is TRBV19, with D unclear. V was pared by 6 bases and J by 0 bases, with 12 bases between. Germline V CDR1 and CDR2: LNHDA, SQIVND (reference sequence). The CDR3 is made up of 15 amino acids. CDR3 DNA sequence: TGTGCCAGTAGCCAATCACCGAGCTCCTACAATGAGCAGTTCTTC. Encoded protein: CASSQSPSSYNEQFF.

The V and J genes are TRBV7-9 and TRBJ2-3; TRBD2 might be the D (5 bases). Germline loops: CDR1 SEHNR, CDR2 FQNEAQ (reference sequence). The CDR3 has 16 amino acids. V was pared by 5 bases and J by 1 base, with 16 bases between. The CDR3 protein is CASSHPGILGTDTQYF. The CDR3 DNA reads TGTGCCAGCAGCCACCCCGGGATCTTGGGCACAGATACGCAGTATTTT.

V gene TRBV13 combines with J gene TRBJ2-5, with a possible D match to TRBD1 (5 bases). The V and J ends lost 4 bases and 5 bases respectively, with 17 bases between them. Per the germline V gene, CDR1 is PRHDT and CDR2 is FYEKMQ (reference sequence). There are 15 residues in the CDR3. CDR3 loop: CASSSVGQAMETQYF. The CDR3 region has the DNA TGTGCCAGCAGCTCCGTCGGACAAGCCATGGAGACCCAGTACTTC.

The CDR3 sequence is CASSDNAGRGDTEAFF. Here the CDR3 DNA reads TGTGCCAGCAGTGATAATGCAGGAAGGGGTGACACTGAAGCTTTCTTT. The gene calls are TRBV6-1 and TRBJ1-1; possibly TRBD1 for D (5 bases). V was clipped by 3 bases and J by 3 bases, with 17 bases between them. Germline V gene data show CDR1 as MNHNS and CDR2 as SASEGT. The CDR3 covers 16 residues.

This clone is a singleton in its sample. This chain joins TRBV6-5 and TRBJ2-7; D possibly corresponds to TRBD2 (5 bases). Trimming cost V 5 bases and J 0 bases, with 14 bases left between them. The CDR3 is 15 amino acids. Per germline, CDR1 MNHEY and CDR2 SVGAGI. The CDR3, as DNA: TGTGCCAGCAGTGTGAGGGTGCTCACCTCCTACGAGCAGTACTTC. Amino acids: CASSVRVLTSYEQYF.

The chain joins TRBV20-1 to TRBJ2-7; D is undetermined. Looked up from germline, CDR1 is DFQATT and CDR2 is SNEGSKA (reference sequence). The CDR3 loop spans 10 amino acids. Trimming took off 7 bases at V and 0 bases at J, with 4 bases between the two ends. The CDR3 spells CSVRSYEQYF. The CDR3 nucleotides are TGCAGTGTTCGCTCCTACGAGCAGTACTTC.

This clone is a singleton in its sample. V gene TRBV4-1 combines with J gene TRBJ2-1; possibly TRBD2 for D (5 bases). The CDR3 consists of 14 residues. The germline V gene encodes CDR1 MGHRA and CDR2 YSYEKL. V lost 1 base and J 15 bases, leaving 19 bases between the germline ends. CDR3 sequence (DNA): TGCGCCAGCAGCCAAGTGAGGGTGATTCAGCCTGGGTTCTTC. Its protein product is CASSQVRVIQPGFF.

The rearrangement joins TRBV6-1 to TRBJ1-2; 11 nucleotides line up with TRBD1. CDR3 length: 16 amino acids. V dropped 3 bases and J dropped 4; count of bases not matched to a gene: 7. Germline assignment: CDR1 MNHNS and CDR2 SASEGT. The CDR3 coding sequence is TGTGCCAGCAGTGATGGTGGGACAGGGGGTATCTATGGCTACACCTTC. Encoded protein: CASSDGGTGGIYGYTF.

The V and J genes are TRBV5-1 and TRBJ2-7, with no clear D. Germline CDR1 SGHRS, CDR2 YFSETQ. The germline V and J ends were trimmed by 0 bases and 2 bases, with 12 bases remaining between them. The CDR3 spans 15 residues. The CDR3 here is CASSLVGQLAYEQYF. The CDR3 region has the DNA TGCGCCAGCAGCTTGGTAGGTCAGCTAGCCTACGAGCAGTACTTC.

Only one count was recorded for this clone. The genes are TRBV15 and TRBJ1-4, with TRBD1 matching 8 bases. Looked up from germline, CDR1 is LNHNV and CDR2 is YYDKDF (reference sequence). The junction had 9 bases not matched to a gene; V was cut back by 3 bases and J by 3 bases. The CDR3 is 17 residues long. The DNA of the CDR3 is TGTGCCACCAGCAGCCTCCTCGGGACAGGCCCTAATGAAAAACTGTTTTTT. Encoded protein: CATSSLLGTGPNEKLFF. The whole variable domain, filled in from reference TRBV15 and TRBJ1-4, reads DAMVIQNPRYQVTQFGKPVTLSCSQTLNHNVMYWYQQKSSQAPKLLFHYYDKDFNNEADTPDNFQSRRPNTSFCFLDIRSPGLGDTAMYLCATSSLLGTGPNEKLFFGSGTQLSVL.

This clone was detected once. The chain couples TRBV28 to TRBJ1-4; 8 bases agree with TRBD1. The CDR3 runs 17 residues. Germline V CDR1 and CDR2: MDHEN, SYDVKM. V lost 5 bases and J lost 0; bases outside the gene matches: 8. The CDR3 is CASSPVTGDTTNEKLFF. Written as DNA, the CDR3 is TGTGCCAGCAGTCCAGTGACAGGGGACACAACTAATGAAAAACTGTTTTTT.

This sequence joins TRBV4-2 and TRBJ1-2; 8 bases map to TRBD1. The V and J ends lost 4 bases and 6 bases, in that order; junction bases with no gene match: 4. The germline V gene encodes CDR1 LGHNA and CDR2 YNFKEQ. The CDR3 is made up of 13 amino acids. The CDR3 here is CASSPGTGDGYTF. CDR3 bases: TGTGCCAGCAGCCCAGGGACAGGAGATGGCTACACCTTC.

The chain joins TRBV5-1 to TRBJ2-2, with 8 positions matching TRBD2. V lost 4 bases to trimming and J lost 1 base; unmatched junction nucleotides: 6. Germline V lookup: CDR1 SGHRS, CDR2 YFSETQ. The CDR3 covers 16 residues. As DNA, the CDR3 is TGCGCCAGCAGCCCCGGGACTAGTGTGAACACCGGGGAGCTGTTTTTT. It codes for CASSPGTSVNTGELFF.